This T cell receptor beta chain was recorded in a study of blood T cell repertoires in COVID-19. On the study more broadly: Acute-phase and convalescent COVID-19 samples originated in the United States, Italy and Spain. PBMCs, B-cell-depleted T cells, or T cells were the source of the cDNA or gDNA that made up the material.

In the original processing: Reference gene primers were amplified, and this amplification served to estimate nucleated cell counts. Using immunoSEQ multiplex PCR, the repertoire was profiled, and TCRdb retains in-frame clones only, with some absent. From that table come the V and J calls and clone size; the DNA was used to work out D and trimming. The sample has under 150,000 clones, around 85% seen once; the top ten hold approximately 13%. This CDR3 region has 13 residues. Per germline, CDR1 MNHEY and CDR2 SMNVEV (reference sequence). The germline V and J ends were trimmed by 5 bases and 6 bases, with 10 bases remaining between them.

The sample comprised peripheral blood. This chain links TRBV27 with TRBJ2-2, with a possible D match to TRBD2 (5 bases). The sequence was collected from a human donor in a cohort sampled during active COVID-19. This chain's CDR3 is CASSPGRAGELFF. CDR3 coding DNA: TGTGCCAGCAGTCCGGGAAGGGCCGGGGAGCTGTTTTTT.